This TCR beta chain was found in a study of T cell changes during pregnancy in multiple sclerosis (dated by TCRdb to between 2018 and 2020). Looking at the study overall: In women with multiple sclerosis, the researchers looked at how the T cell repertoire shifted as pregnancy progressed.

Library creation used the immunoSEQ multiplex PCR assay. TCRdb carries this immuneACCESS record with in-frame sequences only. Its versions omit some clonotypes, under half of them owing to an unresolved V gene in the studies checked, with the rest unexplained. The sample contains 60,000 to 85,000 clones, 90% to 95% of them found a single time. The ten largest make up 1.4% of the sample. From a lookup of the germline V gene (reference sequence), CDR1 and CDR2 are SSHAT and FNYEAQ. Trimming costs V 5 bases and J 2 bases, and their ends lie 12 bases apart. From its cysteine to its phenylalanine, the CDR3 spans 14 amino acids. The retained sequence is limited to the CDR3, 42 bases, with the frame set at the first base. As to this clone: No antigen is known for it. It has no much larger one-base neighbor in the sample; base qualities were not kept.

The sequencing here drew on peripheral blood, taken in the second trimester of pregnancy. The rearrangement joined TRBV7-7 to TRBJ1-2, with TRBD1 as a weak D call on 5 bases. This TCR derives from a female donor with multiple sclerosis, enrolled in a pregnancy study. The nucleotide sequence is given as TGTGCCAGCAGCCTAGGTCGGGGGAACTATGGCTACACCTTC. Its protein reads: CASSLGRGNYGYTF.